This T cell receptor (beta chain) was retrieved from a study of T cell repertoires in cytomegalovirus infection. Study at large: Matching HLA type and CMV infection were both indicated by public TCR beta signatures.

From the reads, TCRdb called clonotypes with MiXCR, one entry per CDR3 protein. Here the sample spans about 250,000 distinct CDR3 sequences, approximately 15% being singletons. Study outcomes and limitations: Individuals carrying CMV plus the relevant HLA were identified by cumulative frequency of public TCR beta families. In two of eight donors, the top clonotype was HLA-C-restricted CMV-specific.

The V end was cut by 2 bases, the J end by 2 bases, with 13 bases between. The CDR3 sequence is 16 residues long. The germline gives CDR1 ENHRY, CDR2 SYGVKD. This clonotype was picked up many times. The antigen is undetermined. Sample: CD8+ T cells from PBMCs. This rearrangement joins TRBV10-3 to TRBJ1-5; a weak D match, TRBD1 (6 bases). The receptor was isolated from a human donor in good health (CMV status not recorded). Some clones in this sample may be carry-over from other donors' samples. The CDR3, as DNA: TGTGCCATCAGTGAGCTCCCCAGGGGAGGCAATCAGCCCCAGCATTTT. It specifies CAISELPRGGNQPQHF.